Described below is a single T cell receptor beta chain sequence and its context. The antigen remains unidentified. The germline V gene encodes CDR1 DFQATT and CDR2 SNEGSKA (reference sequence). The CDR3 extends over 14 amino acids. Deletions cut 0 bases from V and 7 bases from J, with 13 bases between. This sample was included in a study of response to subunit inactivated influenza vaccine. General study findings and limits: Each seasonal influenza vaccination, the authors suggested, recruits few new T cells.

One entry per CDR3 protein results from TCRdb running MiXCR on the RT-PCR reads. Found here are 300,000 to 350,000 distinct CDR3 sequences, approximately 23% of them singletons; the top ten hold over 9%. Sequencing was performed on PBMCs from blood, taken about 19 months after vaccination. The V gene is TRBV20-1, the J gene TRBJ1-5; no clear D. The receptor was isolated from a man between 50 and 75 years old who received an inactivated influenza vaccine. CDR3 amino acids: CSARDQGSLQPQHF. CDR3 coding DNA: TGCAGTGCTAGAGATCAAGGGTCTCTCCAGCCCCAGCATTTT.